This T cell receptor beta chain was documented in a study of regulatory T cells in long-lasting Graves disease. Germline values: CDR1 MDHEN, CDR2 SYDVKM. V gave up 3 bases and J gave up 0 bases, with 12 bases separating them. CDR3 size: 17 residues. The sample's time point: persistent/refractory GD, antithyroid drugs over 5 years with positive TRAb. RNA from PBMCs was the source of the TCR library. This clonotype appeared many times. HTBI primers from iRepertoire and Arm-PCR of CDR3 regions yielded the TCR beta libraries. Using its own MiXCR run on the multiplex PCR reads, TCRdb lists one record per CDR3 protein. The table has a few hundred thousand distinct CDR3 sequences, 20% to 25% seen once.

This specimen consisted of peripheral blood mononuclear cells (PBMCs), obtained when the disease was refractory, from a patient treated with antithyroid drugs. The chain is built from TRBV28 and TRBJ1-6; the D is unclear. This clonotype was obtained from a female donor with Graves disease. DNA for the CDR3: TGTGCCAGCAGTTTGAGGGCCCTGAGCTCCTATAATTCACCCCTCCACTTT. It yields the protein CASSLRALSSYNSPLHF. The complete variable domain, with remaining parts taken from reference TRBV28 and TRBJ1-6, reads DVKVTQSSRYLVKRTGEKVFLECVQDMDHENMFWYRQDPGLGLRLIYFSYDVKMKEKGDIPEGYSVSREKKERFSLILESASTNQTSMYLCASSLRALSSYNSPLHFGNGTRLTVT.